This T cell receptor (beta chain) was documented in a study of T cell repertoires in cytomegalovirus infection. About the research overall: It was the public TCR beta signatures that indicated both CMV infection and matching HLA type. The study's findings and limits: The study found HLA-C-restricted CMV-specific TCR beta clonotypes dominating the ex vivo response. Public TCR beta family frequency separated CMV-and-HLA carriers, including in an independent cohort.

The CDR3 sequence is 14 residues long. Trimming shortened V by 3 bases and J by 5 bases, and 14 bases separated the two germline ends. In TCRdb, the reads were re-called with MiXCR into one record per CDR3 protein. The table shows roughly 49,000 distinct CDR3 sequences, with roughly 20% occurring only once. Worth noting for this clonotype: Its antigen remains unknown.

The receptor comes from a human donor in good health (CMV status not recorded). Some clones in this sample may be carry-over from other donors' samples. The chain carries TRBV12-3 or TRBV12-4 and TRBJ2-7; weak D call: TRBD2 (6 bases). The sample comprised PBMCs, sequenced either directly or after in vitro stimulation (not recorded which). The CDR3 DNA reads TGTGCCAGCAGTTTCGGTGCGGGATTAAACGAGCAGTACTTC. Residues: CASSFGAGLNEQYF.